This T cell receptor beta chain was recovered during a study of identical twins. One entry per CDR3 protein, called by TCRdb with MiXCR from the 5' RACE reads. Of nearly 650,000 distinct CDR3 sequences listed, roughly 7.1% are singletons. The V gene's germline CDR1 is MNHEY and CDR2 SVGAGI. The CDR3 totals 16 residues. The trim removed 2 bases at V and 7 bases at J, leaving 7 bases unmatched. About this clonotype itself: This could be a read error, since a much larger clone is one nucleotide away.

The sample also formed part of further work on yellow fever vaccine responses in identical twins.

The chain uses TRBV6-5 and TRBJ2-1, with 11 bases matching TRBD2. The sample was PBMCs. The receptor comes from a woman aged 18-35 years in good health. The CDR3 region is CASSYRSSGGANEQFF. CDR3 sequence (DNA): TGTGCCAGCAGTTACCGGAGTAGCGGGGGGGCGAATGAGCAGTTCTTC.